The clone carrying this TCR beta chain was detected only a few times. Its antigen is unknown. This record belongs to a study of identical twins. General study results and limits: Fewer insertions marked abundant cord blood beta clonotypes; young adult naive trended weakly, memory not at all.

The CDR3 contains 12 residues. The germline V and J ends were trimmed by 6 bases and 4 bases, with 9 bases remaining between them. Germline CDR1 is DFQATT and CDR2 is SNEGSKA (reference sequence). Using its own MiXCR run on the 5' RACE reads, TCRdb lists one record per CDR3 protein. In the table there are about 490,000 distinct CDR3 sequences, roughly 15% of which are singletons. This same sample was also taken into another study, of yellow fever vaccine responses in identical twins.

The sample was CD4+ T cells sorted from blood. The receptor's source is a woman aged 18 to 35 in good health. This chain links TRBV20-1 with TRBJ2-2; a weak D match, TRBD1 (6 bases). In DNA, the CDR3 is TGCAGTGCCGCCAGGGGCACCGGGGAGCTGTTTTTT. Residues: CSAARGTGELFF.